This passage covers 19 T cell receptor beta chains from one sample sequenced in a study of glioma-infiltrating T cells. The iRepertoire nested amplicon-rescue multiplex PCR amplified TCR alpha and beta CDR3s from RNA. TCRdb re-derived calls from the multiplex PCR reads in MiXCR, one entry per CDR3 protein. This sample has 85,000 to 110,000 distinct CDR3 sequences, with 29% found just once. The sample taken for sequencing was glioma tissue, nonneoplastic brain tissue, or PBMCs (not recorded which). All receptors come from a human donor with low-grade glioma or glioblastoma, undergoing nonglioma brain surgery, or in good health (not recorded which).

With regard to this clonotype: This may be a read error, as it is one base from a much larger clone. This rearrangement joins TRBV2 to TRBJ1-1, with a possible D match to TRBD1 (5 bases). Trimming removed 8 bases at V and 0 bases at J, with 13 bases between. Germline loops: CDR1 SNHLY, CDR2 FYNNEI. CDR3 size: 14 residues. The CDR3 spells CASGGPGMNTEAFF. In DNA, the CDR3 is TGTGCCAGCGGGGGACCGGGCATGAACACTGAAGCTTTCTTT.

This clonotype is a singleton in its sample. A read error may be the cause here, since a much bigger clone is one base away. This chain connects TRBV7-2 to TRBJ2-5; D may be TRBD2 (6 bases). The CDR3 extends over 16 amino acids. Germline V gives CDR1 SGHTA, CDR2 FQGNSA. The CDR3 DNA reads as TGTGACAGTCTACCTCGGGCGGGGTTGTACCAAGAGACCCAGTACTTC. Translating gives CDSLPRAGLYQETQYF. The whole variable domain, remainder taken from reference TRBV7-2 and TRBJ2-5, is GAGVSQSPSNKVTEKGKDVELRCDPISGHTALYWYRQSLGQGLEFLIYFQGNSAPDKSGLPSDRFSAERTGGSVSTLTIQRTQQEDSAVYLCDSLPRAGLYQETQYFGPGTRLLVL.

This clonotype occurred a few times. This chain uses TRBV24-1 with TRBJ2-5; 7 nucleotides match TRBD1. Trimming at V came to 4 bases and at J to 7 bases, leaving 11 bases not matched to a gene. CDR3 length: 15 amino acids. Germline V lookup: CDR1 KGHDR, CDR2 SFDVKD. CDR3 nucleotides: TGTGCCACCAGTGACCCAACAGGGGACGCGGGGACCCAGTACTTC. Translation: CATSDPTGDAGTQYF.

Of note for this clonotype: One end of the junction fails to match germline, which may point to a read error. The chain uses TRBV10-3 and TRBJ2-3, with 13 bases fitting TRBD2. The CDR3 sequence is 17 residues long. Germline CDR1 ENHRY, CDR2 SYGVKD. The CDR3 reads CAISDNLLAGGRDKQYF. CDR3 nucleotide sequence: TGTGCCATCAGTGATAACCTACTAGCGGGGGGGAGAGATAAGCAGTATTTT.

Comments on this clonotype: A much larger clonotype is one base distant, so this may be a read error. Written as DNA, the CDR3 is TGTGCCAGAGGACAGGGATCATTAGAGACCCAGTACTTC. Its translation: CARGQGSLETQYF. The chain has TRBV2 and TRBJ2-5; TRBD1 agrees at 8 bases. From germline, CDR1 is SNHLY and CDR2 FYNNEI. This CDR3 has 13 residues. V lost 9 bases and J lost 4; bases outside the gene matches: 7. Together with reference TRBV2 and TRBJ2-5, the CDR3 gives the full variable domain: EPEVTQTPSHQVTQMGQEVILRCVPISNHLYFYWYRQILGQKVEFLVSFYNNEISEKSEIFDDQFSVERPDGSNFTLKIRSTKLEDSAMYFCARGQGSLETQYFGPGTRLLVL.

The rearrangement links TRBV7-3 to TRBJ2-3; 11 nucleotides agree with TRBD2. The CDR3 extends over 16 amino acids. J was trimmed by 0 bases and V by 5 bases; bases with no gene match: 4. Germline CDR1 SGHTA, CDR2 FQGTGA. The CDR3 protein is CASSTGTSGSTDTQYF. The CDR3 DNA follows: TGTGCCAGCAGCACCGGGACTAGCGGTAGCACAGATACGCAGTATTTT.

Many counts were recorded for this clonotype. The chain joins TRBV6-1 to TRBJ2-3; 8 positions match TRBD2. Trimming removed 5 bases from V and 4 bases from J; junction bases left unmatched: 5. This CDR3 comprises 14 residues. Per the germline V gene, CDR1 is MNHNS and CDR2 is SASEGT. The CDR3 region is CASSSGGNADTQYF. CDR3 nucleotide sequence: TGTGCCAGCAGTAGCGGGGGAAACGCAGATACGCAGTATTTT.

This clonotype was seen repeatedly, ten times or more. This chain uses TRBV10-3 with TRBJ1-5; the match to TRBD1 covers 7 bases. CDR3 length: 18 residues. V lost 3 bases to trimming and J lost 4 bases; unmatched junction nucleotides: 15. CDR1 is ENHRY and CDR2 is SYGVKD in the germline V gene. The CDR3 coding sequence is TGTGCCATCAGTGATTCTGACAGGGTCGGAGTTAGTAATCAGCCCCAGCATTTT. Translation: CAISDSDRVGVSNQPQHF.

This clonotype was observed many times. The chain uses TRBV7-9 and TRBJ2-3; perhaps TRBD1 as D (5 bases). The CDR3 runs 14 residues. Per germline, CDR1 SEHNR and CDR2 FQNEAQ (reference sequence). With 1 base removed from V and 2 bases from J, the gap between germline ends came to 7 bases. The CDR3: CASSLEGNTDTQYF. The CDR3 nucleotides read TGTGCCAGCAGCTTAGAGGGGAACACAGATACGCAGTATTTT. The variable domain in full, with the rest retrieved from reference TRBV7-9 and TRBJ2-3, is DTGVSQNPRHKITKRGQNVTFRCDPISEHNRLYWYRQTLGQGPEFLTYFQNEAQLEKSRLLSDRFSAERPKGSFSTLEIQRTEQGDSAMYLCASSLEGNTDTQYFGPGTRLTVL.

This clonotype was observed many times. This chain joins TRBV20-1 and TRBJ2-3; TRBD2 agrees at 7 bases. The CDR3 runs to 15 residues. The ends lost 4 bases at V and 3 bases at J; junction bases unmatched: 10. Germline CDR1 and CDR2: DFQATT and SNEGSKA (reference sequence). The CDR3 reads CSATDIKRGTDTQYF. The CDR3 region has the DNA TGCAGTGCTACAGATATTAAGCGGGGTACAGATACGCAGTATTTT.

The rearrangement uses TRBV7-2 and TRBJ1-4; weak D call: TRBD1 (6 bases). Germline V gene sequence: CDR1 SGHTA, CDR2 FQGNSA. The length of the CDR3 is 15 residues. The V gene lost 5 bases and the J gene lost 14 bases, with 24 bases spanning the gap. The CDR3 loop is CASSTPRGRDPYLFF. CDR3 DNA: TGTGCCAGCAGCACTCCTCGGGGGCGCGACCCCTACCTGTTTTTT. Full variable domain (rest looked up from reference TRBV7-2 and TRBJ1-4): GAGVSQSPSNKVTEKGKDVELRCDPISGHTALYWYRQSLGQGLEFLIYFQGNSAPDKSGLPSDRFSAERTGGSVSTLTIQRTQQEDSAVYLCASSTPRGRDPYLFFGSGTQLSVL.

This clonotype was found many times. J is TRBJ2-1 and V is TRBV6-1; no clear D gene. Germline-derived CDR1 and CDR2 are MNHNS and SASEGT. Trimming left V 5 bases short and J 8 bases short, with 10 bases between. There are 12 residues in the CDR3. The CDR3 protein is CASSFEAHEQFF. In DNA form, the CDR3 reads TGTGCCAGCAGTTTTGAGGCGCATGAGCAGTTCTTC.

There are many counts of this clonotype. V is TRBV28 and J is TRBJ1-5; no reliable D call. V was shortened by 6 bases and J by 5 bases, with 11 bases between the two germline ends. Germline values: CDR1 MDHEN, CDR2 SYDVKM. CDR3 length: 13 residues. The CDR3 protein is CASRKGWDQPQHF. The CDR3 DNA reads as TGTGCCAGCAGGAAAGGTTGGGATCAGCCCCAGCATTTT.

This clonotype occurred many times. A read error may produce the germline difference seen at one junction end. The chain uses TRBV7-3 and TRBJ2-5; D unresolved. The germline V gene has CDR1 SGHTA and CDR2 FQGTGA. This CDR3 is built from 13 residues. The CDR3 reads CASSTPHQETQYF. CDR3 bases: TGTGCCAGCAGCACCCCCCACCAGGAGACCCAGTACTTC.

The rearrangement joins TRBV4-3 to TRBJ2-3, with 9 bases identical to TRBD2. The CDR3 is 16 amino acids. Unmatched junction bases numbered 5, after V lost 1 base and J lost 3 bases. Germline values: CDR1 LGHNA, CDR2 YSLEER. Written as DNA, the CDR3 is TGCGCCAGCAGCCAAGGGGCTAGCGGGGAGACAGATACGCAGTATTTT. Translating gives CASSQGASGETDTQYF.

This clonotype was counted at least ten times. The CDR3 sequence: CASSELPIANTIYF. The DNA of the CDR3 is TGTGCCAGCAGTGAACTCCCAATAGCAAACACCATATATTTT. This chain links TRBV25-1 with TRBJ1-3; D is ambiguous. V was pared by 2 bases and J by 6 bases, with 11 bases between. The CDR3 runs 14 residues. Germline CDR1 and CDR2: MGHDK and SYGVNS.

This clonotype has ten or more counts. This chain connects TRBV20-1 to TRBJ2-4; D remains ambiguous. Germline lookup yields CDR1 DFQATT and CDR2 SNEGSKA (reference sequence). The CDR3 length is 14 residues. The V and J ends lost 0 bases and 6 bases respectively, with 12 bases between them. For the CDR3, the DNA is TGCAGTGCTAGAGATGACGTTCAGATAAACATTCAGTACTTC. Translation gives CSARDDVQINIQYF.

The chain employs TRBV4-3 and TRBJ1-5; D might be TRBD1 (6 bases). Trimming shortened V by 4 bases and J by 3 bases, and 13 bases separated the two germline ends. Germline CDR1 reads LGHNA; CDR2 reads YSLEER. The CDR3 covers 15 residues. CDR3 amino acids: CASSPSAGDNQPQHF. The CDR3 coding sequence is TGCGCCAGCAGCCCAAGCGCAGGGGACAATCAGCCCCAGCATTTT.

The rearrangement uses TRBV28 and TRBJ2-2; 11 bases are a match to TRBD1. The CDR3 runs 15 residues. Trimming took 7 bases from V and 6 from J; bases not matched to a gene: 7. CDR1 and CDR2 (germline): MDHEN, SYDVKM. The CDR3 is CASTIVGQGAGELFF. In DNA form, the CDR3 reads TGTGCCAGCACGATTGTGGGACAGGGGGCCGGGGAGCTGTTTTTT.